These 12 T cell receptor beta chains were all obtained from the same sample, sequenced in a study of blood T cell repertoires in COVID-19. TCRdb's table, derived via immunoSEQ multiplex PCR, lists solely in-frame clones and lacks some. This table holds over 300,000 clones, over 75% found once. The sample taken for sequencing was PBMCs or T cells enriched from blood (not recorded which). These TCRs come from a woman between 18 and 29 years old who had recovered from COVID-19.

This chain connects TRBV10-3 to TRBJ2-1; D might be TRBD2 (6 bases). With 3 bases removed from V and 9 bases from J, the gap between germline ends came to 12 bases. Per germline, CDR1 ENHRY and CDR2 SYGVKD. This CDR3 has 13 residues. CDR3 protein: CAISDPTRTEQFF. The DNA of the CDR3 is TGTGCCATCAGTGATCCGACTAGGACTGAGCAGTTCTTC.

The chain carries TRBV27 and TRBJ1-2; 10 nucleotides agree with TRBD1. V was pared by 8 bases and J by 3 bases, with 6 bases of the junction left unmatched. Germline V gene data show CDR1 as MNHEY and CDR2 as SMNVEV (reference sequence). The CDR3 totals 14 residues. Here the CDR3 reads CASRTGQGDYGYTF. DNA of the CDR3: TGTGCCAGCCGTACCGGACAGGGGGACTATGGCTACACCTTC.

The rearrangement uses TRBV19 and TRBJ1-1; D is undetermined. There are 13 residues in the CDR3. Germline V gene data show CDR1 as LNHDA and CDR2 as SQIVND (reference sequence). V dropped 9 bases and J dropped 5 bases, with 16 bases sitting between them. The CDR3 protein is CASAGTIRTEAFF. The CDR3 region has the DNA TGTGCCAGCGCGGGCACGATACGAACTGAAGCTTTCTTT.

This clone was found once. The chain combines TRBV27 with TRBJ1-2; TRBD1 matches 7 bases. The CDR3 length is 14 residues. CDR1 is MNHEY and CDR2 is SMNVEV in the germline V gene (reference sequence). Trimming took 5 bases from V and 5 from J; bases not matched to a gene: 8. The CDR3 protein is CASSVGGGWYGYTF. CDR3 coding DNA: TGTGCCAGCAGTGTCGGAGGGGGCTGGTATGGCTACACCTTC.

This chain joins TRBV5-1 and TRBJ2-2; TRBD1 matches at 8 bases. V gave up 2 bases and J gave up 6 bases; unmatched junction bases: 9. The V gene's germline CDR1 is SGHRS and CDR2 YFSETQ. This CDR3 region has 16 residues. The chain's CDR3 is CASSFQQGDSAGELFF. CDR3 coding DNA: TGCGCCAGCAGCTTTCAACAGGGGGATAGTGCCGGGGAGCTGTTTTTT.

The V and J genes are TRBV6-5 and TRBJ1-2; 10 bases map to TRBD1. Germline CDR1 MNHEY, CDR2 SVGAGI. The CDR3 totals 15 residues. J was trimmed by 6 bases and V by 0 bases; bases with no gene match: 4. CDR3 sequence: CASSYSSGQGNGYTF. Written as DNA, the CDR3 is TGTGCCAGCAGTTACTCGTCGGGACAGGGGAATGGCTACACCTTC.

The chain is built from TRBV27 and TRBJ2-1; TRBD2 matches 9 bases. The CDR3 is 20 amino acids. The germline V gene has CDR1 MNHEY and CDR2 SMNVEV (reference sequence). Trimming took 5 bases from V and 3 from J; bases not matched to a gene: 20. The CDR3 bases are TGTGCCAGCAGTCCGGATCGGGGAGGGGTAGCGGGGGCTCGCTACAATGAGCAGTTCTTC. This codes for CASSPDRGGVAGARYNEQFF.

This chain connects TRBV18 to TRBJ2-7; possibly TRBD1 for D (5 bases). The CDR3 loop spans 14 amino acids. The V gene's germline CDR1 is KGHSH and CDR2 LQKENI. Trimming pared 4 bases from V and 2 bases from J, leaving 12 bases between. The CDR3 DNA sequence: TGTGCCAGCTCACGGGGCAGGGAAGCCTACGAGCAGTACTTC. It specifies CASSRGREAYEQYF.

V gene TRBV5-1 combines with J gene TRBJ1-2, with 10 bases matching TRBD1. CDR3 size: 17 residues. Germline CDR1 reads SGHRS; CDR2 reads YFSETQ. J was trimmed by 0 bases and V by 4 bases; bases with no gene match: 9. The DNA of the CDR3 is TGCGCCAGCAGCATCGGGACAGGGGTGCCAGCTAACTATGGCTACACCTTC. Translated: CASSIGTGVPANYGYTF.

The chain couples TRBV29-1 to TRBJ1-1, with D hard to call. The CDR3 length is 12 residues. Trimming stripped 2 bases from V and 2 bases from J, with 6 bases between. Germline V gives CDR1 SQVTM, CDR2 ANQGSEA. The CDR3 is CSVENRNTEAFF. As DNA, the CDR3 is TGCAGCGTTGAAAACAGAAACACTGAAGCTTTCTTT.

Only one count was recorded for this clone. The chain links TRBV5-1 to TRBJ2-3; TRBD1 agrees at 10 bases. The V and J ends lost 3 bases and 5 bases, in that order; junction bases with no gene match: 3. Germline-derived CDR1 and CDR2 are SGHRS and YFSETQ. The CDR3 length is 14 residues. Written as DNA, the CDR3 is TGCGCCAGCAGCTCCGGGACAGGGGAAGATACGCAGTATTTT. Translating it yields CASSSGTGEDTQYF.

This rearrangement joins TRBV5-6 to TRBJ2-1, with 7 bases identical to TRBD2. The ends lost 5 bases at V and 4 bases at J; junction bases unmatched: 6. The CDR3 spans 14 residues. Germline V gene data show CDR1 as SGHDT and CDR2 as YYEEEE. CDR3 residues: CASRVMGGYNEQFF. The CDR3 bases are TGTGCCAGCAGGGTGATGGGGGGGTACAATGAGCAGTTCTTC.